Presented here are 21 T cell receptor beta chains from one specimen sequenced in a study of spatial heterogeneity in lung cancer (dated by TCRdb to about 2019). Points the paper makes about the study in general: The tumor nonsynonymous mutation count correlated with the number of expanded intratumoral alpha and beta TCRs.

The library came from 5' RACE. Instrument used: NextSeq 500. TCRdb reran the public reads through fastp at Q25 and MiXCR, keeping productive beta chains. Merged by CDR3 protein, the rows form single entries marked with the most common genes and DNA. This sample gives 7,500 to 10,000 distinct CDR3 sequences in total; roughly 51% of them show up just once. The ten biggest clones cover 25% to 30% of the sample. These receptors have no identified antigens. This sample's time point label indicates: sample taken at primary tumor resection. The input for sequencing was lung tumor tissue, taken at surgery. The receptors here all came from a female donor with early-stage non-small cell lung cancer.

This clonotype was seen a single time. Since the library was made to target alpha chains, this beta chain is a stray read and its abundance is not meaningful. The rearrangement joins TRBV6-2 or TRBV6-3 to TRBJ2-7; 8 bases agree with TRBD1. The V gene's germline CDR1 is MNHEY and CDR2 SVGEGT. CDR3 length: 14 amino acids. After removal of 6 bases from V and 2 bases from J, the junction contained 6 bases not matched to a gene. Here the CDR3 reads CASSRGQGPYEQYF. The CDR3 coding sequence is TGTGCCAGCAGCCGTGGACAGGGCCCCTACGAGCAGTACTTC.

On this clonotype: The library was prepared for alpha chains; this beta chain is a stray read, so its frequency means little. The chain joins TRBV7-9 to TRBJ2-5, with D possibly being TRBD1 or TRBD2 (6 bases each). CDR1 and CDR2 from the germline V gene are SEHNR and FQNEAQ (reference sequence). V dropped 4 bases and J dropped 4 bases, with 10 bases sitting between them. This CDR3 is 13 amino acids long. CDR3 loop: CASSYEGGETQYF. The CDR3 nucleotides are TGTGCCAGCAGCTACGAGGGGGGAGAGACCCAGTACTTC.

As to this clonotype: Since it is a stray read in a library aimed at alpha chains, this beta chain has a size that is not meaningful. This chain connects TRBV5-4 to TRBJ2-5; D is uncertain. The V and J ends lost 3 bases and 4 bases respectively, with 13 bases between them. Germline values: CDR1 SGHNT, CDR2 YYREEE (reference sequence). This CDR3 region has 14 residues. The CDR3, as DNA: TGTGCCAGCAGCTCCGGAGTCTCCCGAGAGACCCAGTACTTC. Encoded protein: CASSSGVSRETQYF.

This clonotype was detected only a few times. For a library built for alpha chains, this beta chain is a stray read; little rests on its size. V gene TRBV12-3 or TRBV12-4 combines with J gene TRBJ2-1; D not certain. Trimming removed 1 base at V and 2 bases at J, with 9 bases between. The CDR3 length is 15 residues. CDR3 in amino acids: CASSLGLGPYNEQFF. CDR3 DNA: TGTGCCAGCAGTTTAGGACTGGGTCCCTACAATGAGCAGTTCTTC.

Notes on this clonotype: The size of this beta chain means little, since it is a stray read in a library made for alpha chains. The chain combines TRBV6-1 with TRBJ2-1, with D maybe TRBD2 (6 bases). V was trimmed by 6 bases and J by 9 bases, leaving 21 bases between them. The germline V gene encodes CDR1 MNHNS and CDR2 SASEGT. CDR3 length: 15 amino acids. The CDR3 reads CASRAYWGRQGEQFF. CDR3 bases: TGTGCCAGCAGAGCCTACTGGGGGAGGCAGGGTGAGCAGTTCTTC.

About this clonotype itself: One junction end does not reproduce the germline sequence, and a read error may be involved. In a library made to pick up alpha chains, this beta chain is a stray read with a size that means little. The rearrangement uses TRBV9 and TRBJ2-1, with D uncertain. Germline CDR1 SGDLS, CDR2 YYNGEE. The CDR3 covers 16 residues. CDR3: CSSSASQTRATNEQFF. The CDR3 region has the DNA TGTTCCAGCAGCGCCTCCCAAACCCGGGCCACAAATGAGCAGTTCTTC.

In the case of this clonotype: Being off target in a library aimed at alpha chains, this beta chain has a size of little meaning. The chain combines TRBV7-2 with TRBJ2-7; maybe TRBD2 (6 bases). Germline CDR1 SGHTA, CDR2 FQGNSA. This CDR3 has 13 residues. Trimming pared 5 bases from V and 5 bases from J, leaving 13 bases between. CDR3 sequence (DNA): TGTGCCAGCAGCCTGGAGGGCCGCGACGAGCAGTACTTC. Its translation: CASSLEGRDEQYF.

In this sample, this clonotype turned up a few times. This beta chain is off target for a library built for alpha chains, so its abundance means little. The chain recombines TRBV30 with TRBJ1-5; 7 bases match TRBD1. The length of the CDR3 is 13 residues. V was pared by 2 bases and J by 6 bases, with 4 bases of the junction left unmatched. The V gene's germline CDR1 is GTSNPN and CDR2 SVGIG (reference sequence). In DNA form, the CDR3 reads TGTGCCTGGAGTCGACAGGGTGGTCAGCCCCAGCATTTT. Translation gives CAWSRQGGQPQHF. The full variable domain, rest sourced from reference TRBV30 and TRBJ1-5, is SQTIHQWPATLVQPVGSPLSLECTVEGTSNPNLYWYRQAAGRGLQLLFYSVGIGQISSEVPQNLSASRPQDRQFILSSKKLLLSDSGFYLCAWSRQGGQPQHFGDGTRLSIL.

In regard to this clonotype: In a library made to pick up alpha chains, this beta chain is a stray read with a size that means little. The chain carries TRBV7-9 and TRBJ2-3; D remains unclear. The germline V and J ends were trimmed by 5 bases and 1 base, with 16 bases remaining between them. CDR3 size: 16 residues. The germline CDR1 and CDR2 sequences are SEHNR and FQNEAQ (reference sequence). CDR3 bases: TGTGCCAGCAGCCGGTCCATAAATAGGGGCACAGATACGCAGTATTTT. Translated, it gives CASSRSINRGTDTQYF.

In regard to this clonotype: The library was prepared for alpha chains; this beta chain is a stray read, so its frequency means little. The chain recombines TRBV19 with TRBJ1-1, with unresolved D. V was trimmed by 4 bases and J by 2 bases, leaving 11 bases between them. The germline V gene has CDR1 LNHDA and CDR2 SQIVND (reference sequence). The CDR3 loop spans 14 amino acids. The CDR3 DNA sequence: TGTGCCAGTAGTAGGCAGTCGACTAACACTGAAGCTTTCTTT. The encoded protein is CASSRQSTNTEAFF.

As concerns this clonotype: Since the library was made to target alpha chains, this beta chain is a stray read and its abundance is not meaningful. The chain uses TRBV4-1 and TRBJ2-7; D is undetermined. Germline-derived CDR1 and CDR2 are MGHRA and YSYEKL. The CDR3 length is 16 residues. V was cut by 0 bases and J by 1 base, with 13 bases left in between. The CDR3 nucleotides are TGCGCCAGCAGCCAAGATGTACTCTCGATTTCCTACGAGCAGTACTTC. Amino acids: CASSQDVLSISYEQYF.

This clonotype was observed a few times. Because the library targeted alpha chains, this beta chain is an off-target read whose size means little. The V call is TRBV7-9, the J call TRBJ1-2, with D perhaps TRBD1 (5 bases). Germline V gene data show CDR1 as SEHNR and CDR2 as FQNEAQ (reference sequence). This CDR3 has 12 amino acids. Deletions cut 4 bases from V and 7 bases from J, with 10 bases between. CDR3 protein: CASSSLRGGYTF. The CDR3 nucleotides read TGTGCCAGCAGCTCTCTAAGGGGTGGCTACACCTTC.

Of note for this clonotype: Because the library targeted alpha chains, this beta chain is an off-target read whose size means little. The CDR3 nucleotides read TGCGCCAGCAGCGGGGGGGCAGGTAATGAGCAGTTCTTC. As protein: CASSGGAGNEQFF. The V and J genes are TRBV5-1 and TRBJ2-1; D may be TRBD2 (7 bases). V gave up 4 bases and J gave up 7 bases, with 12 bases separating them. Germline V CDR1 and CDR2: SGHRS, YFSETQ. The CDR3 sequence is 13 residues long.

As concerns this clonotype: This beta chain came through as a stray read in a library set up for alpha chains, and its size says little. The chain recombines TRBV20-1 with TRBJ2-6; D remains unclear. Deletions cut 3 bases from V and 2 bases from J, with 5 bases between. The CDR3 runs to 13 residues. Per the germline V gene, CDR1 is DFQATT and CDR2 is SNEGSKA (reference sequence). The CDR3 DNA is TGCAGTGCTAGTATCACTGGGGCCAACGTCCTGACTTTC. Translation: CSASITGANVLTF.

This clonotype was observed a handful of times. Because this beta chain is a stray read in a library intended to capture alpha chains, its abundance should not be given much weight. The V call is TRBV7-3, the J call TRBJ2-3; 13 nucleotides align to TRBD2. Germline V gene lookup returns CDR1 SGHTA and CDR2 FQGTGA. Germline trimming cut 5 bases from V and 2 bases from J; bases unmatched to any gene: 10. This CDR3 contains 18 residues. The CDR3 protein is CASSPLGLAGYNTDTQYF. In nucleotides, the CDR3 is TGTGCCAGCAGCCCTTTGGGACTAGCGGGGTATAACACAGATACGCAGTATTTT.

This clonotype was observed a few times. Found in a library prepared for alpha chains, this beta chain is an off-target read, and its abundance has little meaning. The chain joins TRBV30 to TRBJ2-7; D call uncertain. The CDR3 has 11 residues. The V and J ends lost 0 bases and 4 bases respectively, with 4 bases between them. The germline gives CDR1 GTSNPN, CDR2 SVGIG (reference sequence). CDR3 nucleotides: TGTGCCTGGAGTGTCAGGTACGAGCAGTACTTC. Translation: CAWSVRYEQYF.

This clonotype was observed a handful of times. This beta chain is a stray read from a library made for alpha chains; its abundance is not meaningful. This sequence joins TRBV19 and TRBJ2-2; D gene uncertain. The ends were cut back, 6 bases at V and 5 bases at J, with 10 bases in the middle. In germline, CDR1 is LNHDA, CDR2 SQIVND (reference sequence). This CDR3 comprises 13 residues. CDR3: CASRATTTGELFF. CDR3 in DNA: TGTGCCAGTAGGGCCACTACGACCGGGGAGCTGTTTTTT.

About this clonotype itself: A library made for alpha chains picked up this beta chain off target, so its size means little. The CDR3 reads CASSQGQVKTEAFF. In DNA form, the CDR3 reads TGCGCCAGCAGCCAAGGACAGGTCAAAACTGAAGCTTTCTTT. The V gene is TRBV5-1, the J gene TRBJ1-1; 7 bases match TRBD1. The CDR3 is 14 amino acids. After removal of 4 bases from V and 5 bases from J, the junction contained 8 bases not matched to a gene. Germline loops: CDR1 SGHRS, CDR2 YFSETQ.

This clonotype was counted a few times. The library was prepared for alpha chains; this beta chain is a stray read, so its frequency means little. CDR3 in amino acids: CASSLSQQGRETQYF. The CDR3 DNA reads TGTGCCAGCAGTCTCTCCCAGCAGGGCCGAGAGACCCAGTACTTC. This chain joins TRBV28 and TRBJ2-5; D perhaps matches TRBD1 (5 bases). Germline values: CDR1 MDHEN, CDR2 SYDVKM. Between the trimmed V and J ends, which lost 5 bases and 4 bases, there was a span of 17 bases. The CDR3 consists of 15 residues.

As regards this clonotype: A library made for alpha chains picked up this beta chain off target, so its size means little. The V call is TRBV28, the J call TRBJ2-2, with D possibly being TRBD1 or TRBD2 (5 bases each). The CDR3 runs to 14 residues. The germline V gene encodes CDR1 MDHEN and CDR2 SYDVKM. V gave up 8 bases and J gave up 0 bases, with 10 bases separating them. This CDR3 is CASWGPANTGELFF. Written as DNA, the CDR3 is TGTGCCAGCTGGGGACCCGCGAACACCGGGGAGCTGTTTTTT.

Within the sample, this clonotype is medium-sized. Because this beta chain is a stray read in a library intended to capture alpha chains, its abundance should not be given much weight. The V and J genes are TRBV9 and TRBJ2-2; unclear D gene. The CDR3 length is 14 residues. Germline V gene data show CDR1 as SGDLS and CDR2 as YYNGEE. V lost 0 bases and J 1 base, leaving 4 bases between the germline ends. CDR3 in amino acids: CASSVELNTGELFF. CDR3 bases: TGTGCCAGCAGCGTAGAGTTGAACACCGGGGAGCTGTTTTTT.